Here is one T cell receptor (beta chain) with its context. The data belong to a study of blood T cell repertoires in COVID-19. Recruitment covered 20 to 25 US areas and drew participants whose ages spanned roughly 18 to 90 years. Clinical history as reported by participants underpinned cohort assignment. Authors' analysis steps: For nucleated cells, counts were estimated from reference gene primer amplification. Clones were sequenced by immunoSEQ multiplex PCR, and TCRdb holds only the in-frame ones, with some missing. V, J and clone size are those of that table, while D and trimming were read from the DNA. The sample shows a few hundred thousand clones, roughly nine tenths of them seen only once. The CDR3 contains 14 residues. Germline values: CDR1 ENHRY, CDR2 SYGVKD. V shed 6 bases and J 2 bases; nucleotides not matched to a gene: 4.

The clonotype originates from a human donor in a cohort exposed to, infected with or recovered from COVID-19 (not recorded which). The donor label of this sample is uncertain. This chain connects TRBV10-3 to TRBJ1-2; 9 bases map to TRBD1. The sequenced material came from PBMCs or T cells enriched from blood (not recorded which). CDR3 loop: CAIRGQGRNYGYTF. The CDR3 nucleotides are TGTGCCATCAGAGGACAGGGGAGAAACTATGGCTACACCTTC.